Listed here are 8 T cell receptor beta chains from one sample, sequenced in a study of primary melanoma T cells and metastatic recurrence. The repertoire was sequenced with immunoSEQ multiplex PCR; TCRdb's copy has only in-frame clones and lacks some. This sample carries over a hundred clones, just under 80% of them seen once, and the ten largest clones take 12% to 15%. The specimen was melanoma tumor tissue. Source of these receptors: a human donor with melanoma.

CDR3 sequence: CASSGAFRHSPLHF. CDR3 nucleotides: TGTGCCAGTAGTGGGGCTTTCAGGCATTCACCCCTCCACTTT. This chain joins TRBV19 and TRBJ1-6; tentatively, D is TRBD1 (5 bases). CDR3 length: 14 residues. Germline V lookup: CDR1 LNHDA, CDR2 SQIVND (reference sequence). The V end lost 5 bases, the J end lost 8 bases, and 13 bases lay between the germline ends.

This rearrangement joins TRBV10-2 to TRBJ1-1; weak D call: TRBD1 (5 bases). Trimming took 4 bases from V and 5 from J, leaving 8 bases between them. The germline gives CDR1 WSHSY, CDR2 SAAADI. This CDR3 comprises 12 residues. The CDR3 reads CASSGGRTEAFF. The CDR3 nucleotides are TGCGCCAGCAGTGGGGGCAGAACTGAAGCTTTCTTT.

This chain links TRBV10-2 with TRBJ2-7; possibly TRBD2 for D (6 bases). Germline V lookup: CDR1 WSHSY, CDR2 SAAADI. V was pared by 7 bases and J by 3 bases, with 16 bases between. The CDR3 length is 14 residues. CDR3 nucleotides: TGCGCCAGCACTACTAGCCCCGGGTACTACGAGCAGTACTTC. As protein: CASTTSPGYYEQYF.

The chain has TRBV5-1 and TRBJ2-5, with TRBD1 matching 9 bases. The V and J ends lost 4 bases and 3 bases, in that order; junction bases with no gene match: 10. Germline V CDR1 and CDR2: SGHRS, YFSETQ. The CDR3 is 16 residues long. The CDR3 DNA reads as TGCGCCAGCAGCAGCCGGGACAGGGACAGAGAAGAGACCCAGTACTTC. It translates to CASSSRDRDREETQYF. Together with reference TRBV5-1 and TRBJ2-5, the CDR3 gives the full variable domain: KAGVTQTPRYLIKTRGQQVTLSCSPISGHRSVSWYQQTPGQGLQFLFEYFSETQRNKGNFPGRFSGRQFSNSRSEMNVSTLELGDSALYLCASSSRDRDREETQYFGPGTRLLVL.

The rearrangement links TRBV6-8 to TRBJ1-1, with 9 bases lining up with TRBD1. Germline V CDR1 and CDR2: MNHGY, SAAAGT. V shed 5 bases, J shed 1 base, and the junction held 8 bases outside the gene matches. The CDR3 has 16 amino acids. As DNA, the CDR3 is TGTGCCAGCAGTGTGACAGGGGGATTGGGGAACACTGAAGCTTTCTTT. Translating gives CASSVTGGLGNTEAFF.

The rearrangement uses TRBV10-3 and TRBJ1-4; 8 nucleotides match TRBD1. CDR1 is ENHRY and CDR2 is SYGVKD in the germline V gene. There are 15 residues in the CDR3. V shed 2 bases, J shed 4 bases, and the junction held 3 bases outside the gene matches. CDR3 protein: CAISEATGVNEKLFF. The CDR3 DNA reads TGTGCCATCAGTGAGGCGACAGGGGTTAATGAAAAACTGTTTTTT.

The chain combines TRBV6-1 with TRBJ2-3, with 11 nucleotides matching TRBD2. The CDR3 totals 16 residues. Trimming took 1 base from V and 6 from J; bases not matched to a gene: 6. Germline values: CDR1 MNHNS, CDR2 SASEGT. The CDR3 reads CASSEGLAGGSDTQYF. CDR3 nucleotide sequence: TGTGCCAGCAGTGAAGGGCTAGCGGGAGGATCGGATACGCAGTATTTT.

This rearrangement joins TRBV12-5 to TRBJ2-5; maybe TRBD2 (5 bases). Germline V gives CDR1 LGHNT, CDR2 FRNRAP. This CDR3 contains 14 residues. CDR3 nucleotide sequence: TGTGCCAGCACCCGGGAAGAACGGAGGGAGACCCAGTACTTC. Translating it yields CASTREERRETQYF.